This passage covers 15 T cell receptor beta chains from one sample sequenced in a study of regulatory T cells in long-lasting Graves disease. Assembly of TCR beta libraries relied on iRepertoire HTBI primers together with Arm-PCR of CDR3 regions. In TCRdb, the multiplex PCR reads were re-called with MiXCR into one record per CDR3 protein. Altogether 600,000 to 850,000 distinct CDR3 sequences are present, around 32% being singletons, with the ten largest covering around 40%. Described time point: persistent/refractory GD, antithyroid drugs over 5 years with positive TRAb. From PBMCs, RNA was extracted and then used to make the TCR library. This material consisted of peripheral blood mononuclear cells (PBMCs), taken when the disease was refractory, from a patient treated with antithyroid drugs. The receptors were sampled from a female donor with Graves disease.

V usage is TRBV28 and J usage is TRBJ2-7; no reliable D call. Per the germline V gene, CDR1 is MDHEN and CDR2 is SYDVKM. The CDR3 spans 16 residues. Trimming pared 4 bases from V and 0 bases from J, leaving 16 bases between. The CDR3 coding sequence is TGTGCCAGCAGTTCTACTCCGGGCTACGCCTCCTACGAGCAGTACTTC. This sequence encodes CASSSTPGYASYEQYF.

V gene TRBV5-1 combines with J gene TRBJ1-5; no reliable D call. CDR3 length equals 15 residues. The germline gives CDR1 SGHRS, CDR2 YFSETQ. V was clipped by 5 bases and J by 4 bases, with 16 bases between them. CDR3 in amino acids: CASSVDGYLNQPQHF. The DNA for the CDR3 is TGCGCCAGCAGTGTCGACGGTTACTTGAATCAGCCCCAGCATTTT.

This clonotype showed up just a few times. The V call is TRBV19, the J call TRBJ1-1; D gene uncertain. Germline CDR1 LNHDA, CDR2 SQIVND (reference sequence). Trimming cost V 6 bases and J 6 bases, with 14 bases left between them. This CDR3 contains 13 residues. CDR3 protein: CASRMAGVAEAFF. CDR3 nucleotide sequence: TGTGCCAGTAGGATGGCCGGAGTAGCTGAAGCTTTCTTT.

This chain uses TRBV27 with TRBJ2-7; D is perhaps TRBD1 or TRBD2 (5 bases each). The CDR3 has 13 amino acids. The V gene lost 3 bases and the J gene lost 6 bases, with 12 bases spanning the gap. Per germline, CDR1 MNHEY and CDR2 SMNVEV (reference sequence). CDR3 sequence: CASSFGREREQYF. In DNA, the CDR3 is TGTGCCAGCAGTTTTGGCAGGGAGCGCGAGCAGTACTTC.

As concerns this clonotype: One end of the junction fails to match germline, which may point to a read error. Written as DNA, the CDR3 is TGTGCCAGCAGTTACGGCATGAACACTGAAGCTTCCTTT. Translated: CASSYGMNTEASF. V is TRBV6-5 and J is TRBJ1-1; D uncertain. Germline V CDR1 and CDR2: MNHEY, SVGAGI. This CDR3 is built from 13 residues.

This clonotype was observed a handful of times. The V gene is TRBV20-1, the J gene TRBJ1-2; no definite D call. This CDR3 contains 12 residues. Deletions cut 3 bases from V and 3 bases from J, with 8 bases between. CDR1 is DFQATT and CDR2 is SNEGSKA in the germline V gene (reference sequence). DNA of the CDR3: TGCAGTGCTAGTAGGTCGTACTATGGCTACACCTTC. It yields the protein CSASRSYYGYTF.

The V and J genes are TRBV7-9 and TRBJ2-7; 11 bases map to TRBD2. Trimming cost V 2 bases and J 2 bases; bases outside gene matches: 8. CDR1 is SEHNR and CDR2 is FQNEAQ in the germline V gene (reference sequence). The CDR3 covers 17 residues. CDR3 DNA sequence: TGTGCCAGCAGCTTATACCTCGGGACTAGCGGTACCTACGAGCAGTACTTC. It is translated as CASSLYLGTSGTYEQYF. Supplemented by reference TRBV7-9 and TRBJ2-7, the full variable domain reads DTGVSQNPRHKITKRGQNVTFRCDPISEHNRLYWYRQTLGQGPEFLTYFQNEAQLEKSRLLSDRFSAERPKGSFSTLEIQRTEQGDSAMYLCASSLYLGTSGTYEQYFGPGTRLTVT.

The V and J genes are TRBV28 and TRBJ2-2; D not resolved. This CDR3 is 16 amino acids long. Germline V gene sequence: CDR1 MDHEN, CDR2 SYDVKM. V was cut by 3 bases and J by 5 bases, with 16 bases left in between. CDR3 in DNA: TGTGCCAGCAGTTTGCAGCTCCCAGGCCCAACCGGGGAGCTGTTTTTT. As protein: CASSLQLPGPTGELFF.

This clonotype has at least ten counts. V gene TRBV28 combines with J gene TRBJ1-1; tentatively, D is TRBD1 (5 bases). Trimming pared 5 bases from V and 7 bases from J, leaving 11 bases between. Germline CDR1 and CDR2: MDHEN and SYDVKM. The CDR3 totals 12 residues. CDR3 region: CASSIRGIEAFF. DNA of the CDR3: TGTGCCAGCAGTATAAGGGGAATTGAAGCTTTCTTT.

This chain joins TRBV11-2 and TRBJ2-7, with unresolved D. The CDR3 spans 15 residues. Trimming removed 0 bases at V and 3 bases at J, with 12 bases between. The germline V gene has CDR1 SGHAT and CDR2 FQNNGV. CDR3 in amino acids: CASSLDNHGFYEQYF. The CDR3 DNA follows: TGTGCCAGCAGCTTAGATAACCACGGTTTCTACGAGCAGTACTTC.

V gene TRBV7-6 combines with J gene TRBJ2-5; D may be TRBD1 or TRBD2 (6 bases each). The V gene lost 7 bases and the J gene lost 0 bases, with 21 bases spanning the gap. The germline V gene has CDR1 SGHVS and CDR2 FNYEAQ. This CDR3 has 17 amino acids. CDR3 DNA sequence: TGTGCCAGCAACCTCCGGGACTCCAGGGGAAACCAAGAGACCCAGTACTTC. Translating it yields CASNLRDSRGNQETQYF.

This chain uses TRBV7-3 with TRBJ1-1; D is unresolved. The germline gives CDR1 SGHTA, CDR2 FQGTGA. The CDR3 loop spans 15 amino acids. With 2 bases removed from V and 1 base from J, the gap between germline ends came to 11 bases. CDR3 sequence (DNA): TGTGCCAGCAGCTTACAGGCCGTTACGAACACTGAAGCTTTCTTT. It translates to CASSLQAVTNTEAFF.

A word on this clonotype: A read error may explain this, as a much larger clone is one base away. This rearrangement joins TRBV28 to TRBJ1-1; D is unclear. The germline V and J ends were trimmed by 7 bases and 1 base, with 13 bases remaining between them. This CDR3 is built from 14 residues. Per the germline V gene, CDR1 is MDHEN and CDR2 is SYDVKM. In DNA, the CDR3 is TGTGCCAGCACTATGGACGGAACGAACACTGAAGCTTTCTTT. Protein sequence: CASTMDGTNTEAFF.

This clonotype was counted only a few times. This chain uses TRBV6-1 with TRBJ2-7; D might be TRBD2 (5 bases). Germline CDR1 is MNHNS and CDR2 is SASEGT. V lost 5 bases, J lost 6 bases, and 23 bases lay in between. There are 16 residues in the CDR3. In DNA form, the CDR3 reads TGTGCCAGCAGTACCACCACGGGGATGTTCGGATTCGAGCAGTACTTC. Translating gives CASSTTTGMFGFEQYF.

The CDR3 DNA reads TGTGCCACCAGCAGAGGGGACAGGGATAATTCACCCCTCCACTTT. Translation: CATSRGDRDNSPLHF. The chain is built from TRBV15 and TRBJ1-6; TRBD1 matches 9 bases. The CDR3 length is 15 residues. After removal of 1 base from V and 5 bases from J, the junction contained 0 bases not matched to a gene. Germline assignment: CDR1 LNHNV and CDR2 YYDKDF (reference sequence).